This paragraph reports one TCR beta chain. This sample is drawn from a study of T-cell memory formation after mild COVID-19. Trimming stripped 2 bases from V and 0 bases from J, with 8 bases between. Germline CDR1 and CDR2: SGHRS and YFSETQ. The CDR3 covers 14 residues. TCRdb re-called the 5' RACE reads with MiXCR, one entry per CDR3 protein. This sample has just over 300,000 distinct CDR3 sequences; approximately 19% occur once, and the top ten carry 20% to 25%. The sequencing input was PBMCs or a T cell subset sorted from them (not recorded which). The chain carries TRBV5-1 and TRBJ2-5; maybe TRBD2 (5 bases). The origin of this receptor is a man aged 18 to 30 who had mild COVID-19 (a few samples of this study predate the infection). Cell type and time point are not known. CDR3 coding DNA: TGCGCCAGCAGCTTATACGGGAACCAAGAGACCCAGTACTTC. Translated: CASSLYGNQETQYF.